The 6 T cell receptor beta chains below all came from one sample that was sequenced in a study of blood T cell repertoires in COVID-19. Clones were read by immunoSEQ multiplex PCR, and TCRdb kept only the in-frame ones, dropping some. The sample records over 70,000 clones, approximately 82% being singletons. The sample consisted of peripheral blood. The receptors stem from a man aged 60-69 years with acute or convalescent COVID-19.

Only a few counts were recorded for this clone. The rearrangement links TRBV12-3 or TRBV12-4 to TRBJ2-5; possible D gene TRBD1, 7 bases. The CDR3 runs 13 residues. Trimming pared 6 bases from V and 5 bases from J, leaving 13 bases between. The CDR3: CASREGARETQYF. CDR3 DNA: TGTGCCAGCAGGGAGGGGGCCAGGGAGACCCAGTACTTC.

This chain uses TRBV5-1 with TRBJ1-6, with TRBD1 matching 8 bases. Germline assignment: CDR1 SGHRS and CDR2 YFSETQ. With 2 bases clipped from V and 13 bases from J, the junction kept 8 bases outside the gene matches. The CDR3 totals 14 residues. The CDR3 DNA sequence: TGCGCCAGCAGCTTCTTCGGACAGGGTGTCCCCCTCCACTTT. This translates into CASSFFGQGVPLHF.

In DNA form, the CDR3 reads TGTGCCAGCAGTTACTCTGGGACAGTGAACACTGAAGCTTTCTTT. Its protein product is CASSYSGTVNTEAFF. The chain carries TRBV6-5 and TRBJ1-1; 7 nucleotides match TRBD1. This CDR3 is 15 amino acids long. The junction had 1 base not matched to a gene; V was cut back by 0 bases and J by 0 bases. Per germline, CDR1 MNHEY and CDR2 SVGAGI.

The chain carries TRBV6-2 or TRBV6-3 and TRBJ2-7, with a possible D match to TRBD1 (5 bases). The CDR3 has 14 residues. V was cut by 5 bases and J by 7 bases, with 18 bases left in between. Germline V gene sequence: CDR1 MNHEY, CDR2 SVGEGT. CDR3 sequence (DNA): TGTGCCAGCAGTGGTCAGGTTGCCCCAGGGGAGCAGTACTTC. Translated, it gives CASSGQVAPGEQYF.

J is TRBJ2-2 and V is TRBV7-2; a possible D gene is TRBD2 (5 bases). Germline lookup yields CDR1 SGHTA and CDR2 FQGNSA. Trimming cost V 5 bases and J 1 base, with 14 bases left between them. The CDR3 sequence is 16 residues long. DNA of the CDR3: TGTGCCAGCAGCCCATCACGGGCGGGGAACACCGGGGAGCTGTTTTTT. Translation gives CASSPSRAGNTGELFF.

The CDR3 region is CASSELGGGDYNEQFF. DNA of the CDR3: TGTGCCAGCAGTGAATTGGGCGGGGGGGACTACAATGAGCAGTTCTTC. V gene TRBV25-1 combines with J gene TRBJ2-1; 9 bases are shared with TRBD2. There are 16 residues in the CDR3. With V trimmed by 1 base and J by 3 bases, 4 bases remained unmatched. Germline V gene lookup returns CDR1 MGHDK and CDR2 SYGVNS.